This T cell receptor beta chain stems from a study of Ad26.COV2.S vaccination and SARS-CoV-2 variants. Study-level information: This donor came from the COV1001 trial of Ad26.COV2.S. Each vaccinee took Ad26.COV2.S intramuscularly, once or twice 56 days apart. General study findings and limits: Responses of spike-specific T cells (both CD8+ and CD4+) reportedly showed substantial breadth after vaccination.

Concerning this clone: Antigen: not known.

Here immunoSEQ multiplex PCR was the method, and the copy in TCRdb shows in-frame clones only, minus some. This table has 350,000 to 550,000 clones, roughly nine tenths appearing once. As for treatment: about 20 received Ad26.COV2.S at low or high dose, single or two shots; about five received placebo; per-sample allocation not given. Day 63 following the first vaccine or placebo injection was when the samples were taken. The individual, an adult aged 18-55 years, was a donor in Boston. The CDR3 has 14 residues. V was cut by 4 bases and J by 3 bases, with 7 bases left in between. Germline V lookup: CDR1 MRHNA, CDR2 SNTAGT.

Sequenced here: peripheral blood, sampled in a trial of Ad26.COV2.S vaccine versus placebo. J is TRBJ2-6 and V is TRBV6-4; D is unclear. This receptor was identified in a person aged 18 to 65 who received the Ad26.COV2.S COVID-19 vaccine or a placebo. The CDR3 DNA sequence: TGTGCCAGCAGTGTGGAAAGTGGGGCCAACGTCCTGACTTTC. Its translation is CASSVESGANVLTF.